Below, 5 T cell receptor beta chains from the same sample are listed, as sequenced in a study of T cell responses to AZD1222 COVID-19 vaccine. The data were produced by immunoSEQ multiplex PCR, yet TCRdb's version contains in-frame clones alone and is incomplete. The sample contains 150,000 to 200,000 clones, roughly 90% of which appear only once. Sequencing used peripheral blood, obtained 28 days after the second AZD1222 dose. The receptors were sampled from an adult who received the AZD1222 COVID-19 vaccine.

The V gene is TRBV2, the J gene TRBJ2-1, with 9 bases lining up with TRBD2. The CDR3 extends over 13 amino acids. After removal of 8 bases from V and 4 bases from J, the junction contained 3 bases not matched to a gene. Germline-derived CDR1 and CDR2 are SNHLY and FYNNEI. CDR3 coding DNA: TGTGCCAGCGCGGGGGGGCCTTACAATGAGCAGTTCTTC. Residues: CASAGGPYNEQFF.

The gene calls are TRBV28 and TRBJ1-3; D unresolved. Germline CDR1 is MDHEN and CDR2 is SYDVKM. This CDR3 is 15 amino acids long. Trimming cost V 2 bases and J 3 bases, with 11 bases left between them. CDR3 residues: CASSLLAAHGNTIYF. The CDR3 DNA sequence: TGTGCCAGCAGTTTACTGGCAGCCCATGGAAACACCATATATTTT.

The chain uses TRBV6-5 and TRBJ2-1; D may correspond to TRBD1 or TRBD2 (7 bases each). Trimming shortened V by 8 bases and J by 5 bases, and 16 bases separated the two germline ends. CDR1 is MNHEY, CDR2 SVGAGI, per germline. The CDR3 is made up of 14 amino acids. CDR3 in amino acids: CASGRTGLDNEQFF. The CDR3 DNA reads as TGTGCCAGCGGCCGGACAGGACTAGACAATGAGCAGTTCTTC.

This chain links TRBV7-9 with TRBJ1-5, with TRBD1 matching over 8 bases. The CDR3 runs 15 residues. The germline V gene encodes CDR1 SEHNR and CDR2 FQNEAQ (reference sequence). Trimming at V came to 5 bases and at J to 4 bases, leaving 7 bases not matched to a gene. The DNA of the CDR3 is TGTGCCAGCAGCCCGCTGACAGGGGTAAATCAGCCCCAGCATTTT. Its translation is CASSPLTGVNQPQHF.

CDR3 loop: CASSFGQVGTEAFF. CDR3 in DNA: TGTGCCAGCAGTTTCGGACAGGTTGGCACTGAAGCTTTCTTT. The J gene is TRBJ1-1, the V gene TRBV27; 7 bases agree with TRBD1. Looked up from germline, CDR1 is MNHEY and CDR2 is SMNVEV (reference sequence). V was pared by 3 bases and J by 4 bases, with 5 bases of the junction left unmatched. This CDR3 comprises 14 residues.